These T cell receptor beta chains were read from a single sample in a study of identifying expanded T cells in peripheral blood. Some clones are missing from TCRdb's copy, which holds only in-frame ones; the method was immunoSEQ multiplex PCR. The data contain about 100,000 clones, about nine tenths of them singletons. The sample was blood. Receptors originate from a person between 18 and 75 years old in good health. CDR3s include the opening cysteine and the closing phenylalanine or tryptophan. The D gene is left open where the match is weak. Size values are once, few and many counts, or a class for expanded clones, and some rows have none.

CDR3: CASSDGEGTGELFF
DNA: TGTGCCAGCAGTGACGGGGAGGGCACCGGGGAGCTGTTTTTT
size: -
J: TRBJ2-2
D: TRBD2
V: TRBV6-4

CDR3: CASSFKHEQYF
DNA: TGTGCCAGCAGTTTCAAACACGAGCAGTACTTC
size: -
J: TRBJ2-7
D: -
V: TRBV2

CDR3: CASSQAAGEAYNEQFF
DNA: TGCGCCAGCAGCCAAGCAGCGGGAGAGGCTTACAATGAGCAGTTCTTC
size: -
J: TRBJ2-1
D: TRBD2
V: TRBV4-3

CDR3: CASSPRAGTGITTGTDTQYF
DNA: TGTGCCAGCAGCCCCCGGGCCGGGACAGGGATTACCACTGGCACAGATACGCAGTATTTT
size: -
J: TRBJ2-3
D: -
V: TRBV21-1

CDR3: CASSLAGSISYEQYF
DNA: TGTGCCAGCAGTTTAGCCGGCAGCATCTCCTACGAGCAGTACTTC
size: -
J: TRBJ2-7
D: -
V: TRBV28

CDR3: CASRQPRRAHPDGYTF
DNA: TGTGCAAGTCGCCAACCTCGTCGGGCCCACCCTGATGGCTACACCTTC
size: -
J: TRBJ1-2
D: -
V: TRBV12-2

CDR3: CASSLTGADGSSYNEQFF
DNA: TGTGCCAGCAGCTTAACAGGCGCGGACGGGAGCTCCTACAATGAGCAGTTCTTC
size: few
J: TRBJ2-1
D: -
V: TRBV7-2

CDR3: CASSPGGKSSGNTIYF
DNA: TGTGCCAGCAGCCCGGGGGGGAAAAGCTCTGGAAACACCATATATTTT
size: -
J: TRBJ1-3
D: -
V: TRBV7-2

CDR3: CASMWGQPNTEAFF
DNA: TGCGCCAGCATGTGGGGACAGCCGAACACTGAAGCTTTCTTT
size: -
J: TRBJ1-1
D: TRBD1
V: TRBV10-1

CDR3: CAWLMGGTQYF
DNA: TGTGCCTGGCTAATGGGTGGGACCCAGTACTTC
size: -
J: TRBJ2-5
D: -
V: TRBV30

CDR3: CASSLGEGGTQYF
DNA: TGTGCCAGCAGCTTAGGAGAGGGGGGTACGCAGTATTTT
size: -
J: TRBJ2-3
D: -
V: TRBV11-2

CDR3: CATRPSVGTGVNTEAFF
DNA: TGTGCCACAAGGCCATCTGTAGGGACAGGGGTGAACACTGAAGCTTTCTTT
size: -
J: TRBJ1-1
D: TRBD1
V: TRBV19

CDR3: CASSPGTSGRGTGELFF
DNA: TGTGCCAGCAGCCCCGGGACTAGCGGGAGGGGTACCGGGGAGCTGTTTTTT
size: -
J: TRBJ2-2
D: TRBD2
V: TRBV5-4

CDR3: CASSVSSIAEAFF
DNA: TGTGCCAGCAGCGTATCTTCCATCGCTGAAGCTTTCTTT
size: -
J: TRBJ1-1
D: -
V: TRBV9

CDR3: CASSRTGTDPTYEQYF
DNA: TGTGCCAGCAGCCGAACCGGGACAGACCCTACCTACGAGCAGTACTTC
size: -
J: TRBJ2-7
D: TRBD1
V: TRBV7-9

CDR3: CASSVGEGNQPQHF
DNA: TGTGCCAGCAGCGTAGGGGAGGGCAATCAGCCCCAGCATTTT
size: -
J: TRBJ1-5
D: -
V: TRBV9

CDR3: CASSQEGTSVYNEQFF
DNA: TGCGCCAGCAGCCAAGAAGGGACTAGCGTATACAATGAGCAGTTCTTC
size: -
J: TRBJ2-1
D: TRBD2
V: TRBV4-3

CDR3: CASSLAGVHEQFF
DNA: TGTGCCAGCAGCTTAGCAGGGGTTCATGAGCAGTTCTTC
size: -
J: TRBJ2-1
D: -
V: TRBV7-9

CDR3: CASSIVGRDAEQFF
DNA: TGTGCCAGTAGTATAGTTGGGAGGGATGCTGAGCAGTTCTTC
size: -
J: TRBJ2-1
D: TRBD2
V: TRBV19

CDR3: CASSFRRAGETQYF
DNA: TGTGCCAGCAGCTTCCGGCGTGCGGGAGAGACCCAGTACTTC
size: -
J: TRBJ2-5
D: -
V: TRBV7-9

CDR3: CSVETGGYTEAFF
DNA: TGCAGCGTGGAGACAGGGGGTTACACTGAAGCTTTCTTT
size: -
J: TRBJ1-1
D: TRBD1
V: TRBV29-1

CDR3: CASKPSSSYNEQFF
DNA: TGTGCCAGCAAACCCAGTAGCTCCTACAATGAGCAGTTCTTC
size: -
J: TRBJ2-1
D: -
V: TRBV6-1

CDR3: CASSRDSSSDTQYF
DNA: TGTGCCAGCAGCCGGGACAGTTCATCAGATACGCAGTATTTT
size: -
J: TRBJ2-3
D: TRBD1
V: TRBV2

CDR3: CATTRGGQFNEQFF
DNA: TGTGCCACCACCCGGGGGGGCCAGTTCAATGAGCAGTTCTTC
size: -
J: TRBJ2-1
D: TRBD2
V: TRBV6-1

CDR3: CASSITQGASYEQYF
DNA: TGTGCCAGCAGCATTACACAGGGGGCATCCTACGAGCAGTACTTC
size: -
J: TRBJ2-7
D: TRBD1
V: TRBV5-6

CDR3: CASSPSEGWSTDTQYF
DNA: TGTGCCAGCTCACCATCTGAGGGCTGGAGCACAGATACGCAGTATTTT
size: -
J: TRBJ2-3
D: -
V: TRBV18

CDR3: CASSLRPLTSGRYQETQYF
DNA: TGTGCCAGCAGCTTAAGGCCCCTGACTAGCGGACGATACCAAGAGACCCAGTACTTC
size: -
J: TRBJ2-5
D: TRBD2
V: TRBV11-2

CDR3: CASSLQGEQYF
DNA: TGTGCCAGCAGCCTACAGGGAGAACAGTACTTC
size: -
J: TRBJ2-7
D: -
V: TRBV5-8

CDR3: CASSRLSLRPYNEQFF
DNA: TGTGCCAGCAGTCGGTTGTCACTTCGCCCATACAATGAGCAGTTCTTC
size: -
J: TRBJ2-1
D: -
V: TRBV28

CDR3: CASSLQAYGYTF
DNA: TGTGCCAGCAGCTTACAGGCCTATGGCTACACCTTC
size: -
J: TRBJ1-2
D: -
V: TRBV5-4

CDR3: CASSEGGGSPLHF
DNA: TGTGCCAGCAGCGAAGGGGGCGGTTCACCCCTCCACTTT
size: once
J: TRBJ1-6
D: TRBD1
V: TRBV2

CDR3: CASSLEGRSTEAFF
DNA: TGTGCCAGCAGCTTAGAGGGACGGTCCACTGAAGCTTTCTTT
size: -
J: TRBJ1-1
D: -
V: TRBV11-2

CDR3: CASSPGQPSNGYTF
DNA: TGTGCCAGCAGCCCGGGACAGCCGTCGAATGGCTACACCTTC
size: -
J: TRBJ1-2
D: TRBD1
V: TRBV6-5

CDR3: CASSAPGQGALYWGF
DNA: TGTGCCAGCAGTGCACCGGGACAGGGGGCTTTATACTGGGGATTT
size: -
J: TRBJ1-1
D: TRBD1
V: TRBV28

CDR3: CASSPWDQETQYF
DNA: TGTGCCAGCAGCCCCTGGGACCAAGAGACCCAGTACTTC
size: -
J: TRBJ2-5
D: -
V: TRBV7-9

CDR3: CASSPRQGTYEQYF
DNA: TGTGCCAGCAGCCCCCGGCAGGGAACCTACGAGCAGTACTTC
size: -
J: TRBJ2-7
D: -
V: TRBV5-4

CDR3: CASRTGQGNTGELFF
DNA: TGTGCCAGCAGAACGGGACAGGGAAACACCGGGGAGCTGTTTTTT
size: -
J: TRBJ2-2
D: TRBD1
V: TRBV27